The rows below give T cell receptor beta chains drawn from one sample of a study of blood T cell repertoires in COVID-19. Clones were read by immunoSEQ multiplex PCR, and TCRdb kept only the in-frame ones, dropping some. The table has about 94,000 clones, more than 65% seen once; the top ten hold 6.3%. The sample comprised peripheral blood. These receptors were obtained from a man in his 60s with acute or convalescent COVID-19. The CDR3 runs from the conserved cysteine through the conserved F or W. The D gene is left open where the match is weak. Clone size appears in some rows only: once, few, many, or a class for an expanded clone.

d_call: TRBD1
clone_size: .
v_call: TRBV16
j_call: TRBJ2-7
cdr3_nt: TGTGCCAGCGCCATGGGGGGGACAGGGAAGAACGAGCAGTACTTC
cdr3_aa: CASAMGGTGKNEQYF

d_call: .
clone_size: .
v_call: TRBV15
j_call: TRBJ1-1
cdr3_nt: TGTGCCACCAGCAGGATGGAGGGCTGGGACACTGAAGCTTTCTTT
cdr3_aa: CATSRMEGWDTEAFF

d_call: .
clone_size: .
v_call: TRBV4-2
j_call: TRBJ2-2
cdr3_nt: TGTGCCAGCAGCCAGCTCCGGGACTCTCCCGCCGGGGAGCTGTTTTTT
cdr3_aa: CASSQLRDSPAGELFF

d_call: .
clone_size: once
v_call: TRBV30
j_call: TRBJ1-2
cdr3_nt: TGTGCCTACCGGGACAAATCTAACTATGGCTACACCTTC
cdr3_aa: CAYRDKSNYGYTF

d_call: TRBD2
clone_size: few
v_call: TRBV5-1
j_call: TRBJ2-1
cdr3_nt: TGCGCCAGCAGCTTGGAACTAGCGGGAGGCAATGAGCAGTTCTTC
cdr3_aa: CASSLELAGGNEQFF

d_call: .
clone_size: .
v_call: TRBV15
j_call: TRBJ1-1
cdr3_nt: TGTGCCACCAGCAGAGACAGATTGAACACTGAAGCTTTCTTT
cdr3_aa: CATSRDRLNTEAFF

d_call: .
clone_size: once
v_call: TRBV9
j_call: TRBJ1-1
cdr3_nt: TGTGCCAGCAGCCAGGACAGTTACATGAACACTGAAGCTTTCTTT
cdr3_aa: CASSQDSYMNTEAFF

d_call: .
clone_size: few
v_call: TRBV3-1/TRBV3-2
j_call: TRBJ2-5
cdr3_nt: TGTGCCAGCAGCCAAGGAGCGGGACAACATCGGACCCAGTACTTC
cdr3_aa: CASSQGAGQHRTQYF

d_call: .
clone_size: .
v_call: TRBV6-5
j_call: TRBJ1-6
cdr3_nt: TGTGCCAGCAGTTACTCAGGGGGGGGATCACCCCTCCACTTT
cdr3_aa: CASSYSGGGSPLHF

d_call: TRBD1
clone_size: .
v_call: TRBV5-6
j_call: TRBJ1-5
cdr3_nt: TGTGCCAGCAGCTTGGGACAGGGGAGTCAGCCCCAGCATTTT
cdr3_aa: CASSLGQGSQPQHF

d_call: .
clone_size: .
v_call: TRBV9
j_call: TRBJ1-3
cdr3_nt: TGTGCCAGCAGCGTATACCAGGGCGCTGGAAACACCATATATTTT
cdr3_aa: CASSVYQGAGNTIYF

d_call: .
clone_size: .
v_call: TRBV3-1/TRBV3-2
j_call: TRBJ2-7
cdr3_nt: TGTGCCAGCAGCCAAGGGGGCCTCTCCTACGAGCAGTACTTC
cdr3_aa: CASSQGGLSYEQYF

d_call: TRBD2
clone_size: .
v_call: TRBV5-4
j_call: TRBJ2-7
cdr3_nt: TGTGCCAGCAGCTTGGGTTCGGGGGGCTACGAGCAGTACTTC
cdr3_aa: CASSLGSGGYEQYF

d_call: TRBD1
clone_size: .
v_call: TRBV4-3
j_call: TRBJ2-7
cdr3_nt: TGCGCCAGCAGCCAAGGACAGGGTCCACTCTACGAGCAGTACTTC
cdr3_aa: CASSQGQGPLYEQYF

d_call: .
clone_size: .
v_call: TRBV10-3
j_call: TRBJ2-3
cdr3_nt: TGTGCCATCAGTGAGGCTACCTCAGATACGCAGTATTTT
cdr3_aa: CAISEATSDTQYF

d_call: .
clone_size: .
v_call: TRBV7-2
j_call: TRBJ2-5
cdr3_nt: TGTGCCAGCAGCTTGAACAGACAAGAGACCCAGTACTTC
cdr3_aa: CASSLNRQETQYF

d_call: TRBD1
clone_size: .
v_call: TRBV19
j_call: TRBJ2-2
cdr3_nt: TGTGCCAGTAGCAGCACAGGGGGGTTTTCTGGAGCCGGGGAGCTGTTTTTT
cdr3_aa: CASSSTGGFSGAGELFF

d_call: .
clone_size: .
v_call: TRBV19
j_call: TRBJ1-1
cdr3_nt: TGTGCCAGTAGTCCCTGGGAGGGGAGGACTGAAGCTTTCTTT
cdr3_aa: CASSPWEGRTEAFF

d_call: .
clone_size: .
v_call: TRBV6-1
j_call: TRBJ1-2
cdr3_nt: TGTGCCAGCAGTGAAGCTGTGACAGAAACTAACTATGGCTACACCTTC
cdr3_aa: CASSEAVTETNYGYTF

d_call: .
clone_size: .
v_call: TRBV6-5
j_call: TRBJ1-2
cdr3_nt: TGTGCCAGCGGGAGGTTAAGGTCCTATGGCTACACCTTC
cdr3_aa: CASGRLRSYGYTF

d_call: .
clone_size: .
v_call: TRBV2
j_call: TRBJ2-7
cdr3_nt: TGTGCCAGCAGTGTTGGCCCCCAGGGGTCGGGGCACGAGCAGTACTTC
cdr3_aa: CASSVGPQGSGHEQYF

d_call: .
clone_size: .
v_call: TRBV19
j_call: TRBJ1-4
cdr3_nt: TGTGCCAGTAGTATCGGGGGGGGTAATGAAAAACTGTTTTTT
cdr3_aa: CASSIGGGNEKLFF

d_call: .
clone_size: .
v_call: TRBV27
j_call: TRBJ1-1
cdr3_nt: TGTGCCAGTGGGATCGGACACCTGAACACTGAAGCTTTCTTT
cdr3_aa: CASGIGHLNTEAFF

d_call: TRBD1
clone_size: .
v_call: TRBV27
j_call: TRBJ2-7
cdr3_nt: TGTGCCAGCAGTGAGAGGACAGGGGTATCCTACGAGCAGTACTTC
cdr3_aa: CASSERTGVSYEQYF

d_call: TRBD1
clone_size: once
v_call: TRBV2
j_call: TRBJ1-1
cdr3_nt: TGTGCCAGCTTGAGGGGGCAGGGTGAAGCTTTCTTT
cdr3_aa: CASLRGQGEAFF

d_call: .
clone_size: .
v_call: TRBV12-3/TRBV12-4
j_call: TRBJ2-5
cdr3_nt: TGTGCCAGCAGCAGGGGACAAGAGACCCAGTACTTC
cdr3_aa: CASSRGQETQYF

d_call: TRBD1
clone_size: once
v_call: TRBV18
j_call: TRBJ2-6
cdr3_nt: TGTGCCAGCTCACCGGGACAGGGAACGGCTGGGGCCAACGTCCTGACTTTC
cdr3_aa: CASSPGQGTAGANVLTF

d_call: .
clone_size: .
v_call: TRBV10-3
j_call: TRBJ1-2
cdr3_nt: TGTGCCATCAGTGAAGAGGCTAACTATGGCTACACCTTC
cdr3_aa: CAISEEANYGYTF

d_call: TRBD1
clone_size: .
v_call: TRBV24-1
j_call: TRBJ1-1
cdr3_nt: TGTGCCACCAGTGAGTCCGGGACAGGGAATGAAGCTTTCTTT
cdr3_aa: CATSESGTGNEAFF

d_call: TRBD1
clone_size: .
v_call: TRBV7-3
j_call: TRBJ2-2
cdr3_nt: TGTGCCAGCAGCTTCTACGGGACAGGGGCTGACACCGGGGAGCTGTTTTTT
cdr3_aa: CASSFYGTGADTGELFF

d_call: .
clone_size: .
v_call: TRBV5-6
j_call: TRBJ2-7
cdr3_nt: TGTGCCAGCAGCTCCGGGATCTACGAGCAGTACTTC
cdr3_aa: CASSSGIYEQYF

d_call: .
clone_size: .
v_call: TRBV7-2
j_call: TRBJ1-1
cdr3_nt: TGTGCCAGCAGCTTTACACAAAACACTGAAGCTTTCTTT
cdr3_aa: CASSFTQNTEAFF

d_call: .
clone_size: .
v_call: TRBV6-5
j_call: TRBJ2-7
cdr3_nt: TGTGCCAGCACACCAGGGGCCTACTACGAGCAGTACTTC
cdr3_aa: CASTPGAYYEQYF

d_call: TRBD1
clone_size: .
v_call: TRBV15
j_call: TRBJ1-2
cdr3_nt: TGTGCCACCAGCAGAGATCCCGCAGGGGGAAGGCATGGCTACACCTTC
cdr3_aa: CATSRDPAGGRHGYTF

d_call: TRBD2
clone_size: .
v_call: TRBV5-1
j_call: TRBJ2-3
cdr3_nt: TGCGCCAGCCGATTGACCGGGACTAGGTCCACAGATACGCAGTATTTT
cdr3_aa: CASRLTGTRSTDTQYF

d_call: .
clone_size: once
v_call: TRBV6-1
j_call: TRBJ1-3
cdr3_nt: TGTGCCAGCAGTGAATTTCGGGTTTCTGGAAACACCATATATTTT
cdr3_aa: CASSEFRVSGNTIYF

d_call: .
clone_size: .
v_call: TRBV7-9
j_call: TRBJ1-4
cdr3_nt: TGTGCCAGCAGCTTAGCGGGACGGGGAGGAAATGAAAAACTGTTTTTT
cdr3_aa: CASSLAGRGGNEKLFF

d_call: .
clone_size: .
v_call: TRBV6-2/TRBV6-3
j_call: TRBJ1-2
cdr3_nt: TGTGCCAGCAGCCAACGGGAGCCGAGGGGCCCATATGGCTACACCTTC
cdr3_aa: CASSQREPRGPYGYTF

d_call: .
clone_size: .
v_call: TRBV18
j_call: TRBJ1-6
cdr3_nt: TGTGCCAGCTCACCAGGGGCAAACTATAATTCACCCCTCCACTTT
cdr3_aa: CASSPGANYNSPLHF

d_call: TRBD1
clone_size: .
v_call: TRBV25-1
j_call: TRBJ2-7
cdr3_nt: TGTGCCAGCATCAAGACAGGGACCTACGAGCAGTACTTC
cdr3_aa: CASIKTGTYEQYF

d_call: TRBD1
clone_size: .
v_call: TRBV13
j_call: TRBJ2-2
cdr3_nt: TGTGCCAGCAGCTCGGGACAGGGCGGCACCGGGGAGCTGTTTTTT
cdr3_aa: CASSSGQGGTGELFF

d_call: .
clone_size: .
v_call: TRBV10-2
j_call: TRBJ2-1
cdr3_nt: TGCGCCAGCAGTATGGGCCCAGGGGATGAGCAGTTCTTC
cdr3_aa: CASSMGPGDEQFF

d_call: TRBD1
clone_size: .
v_call: TRBV27
j_call: TRBJ2-7
cdr3_nt: TGTGCCAGCAGGCGGGGACAGGGAGACTACGAGCAGTACTTC
cdr3_aa: CASRRGQGDYEQYF

d_call: .
clone_size: few
v_call: TRBV5-1
j_call: TRBJ1-1
cdr3_nt: TGCGCCAGCAGCTTCCGGGAGGACACTGAAGCTTTCTTT
cdr3_aa: CASSFREDTEAFF

d_call: .
clone_size: few
v_call: TRBV7-2
j_call: TRBJ2-6
cdr3_nt: TGTGCCAGCAGCTTAGATTGGAGCTCTGGGGCCAACGTCCTGACTTTC
cdr3_aa: CASSLDWSSGANVLTF

d_call: .
clone_size: .
v_call: TRBV21-1
j_call: TRBJ2-2
cdr3_nt: TGTGCCAGCAGCAAAGATTGGCAGGTGAACACCGGGGAGCTGTTTTTT
cdr3_aa: CASSKDWQVNTGELFF

d_call: .
clone_size: .
v_call: TRBV27
j_call: TRBJ1-2
cdr3_nt: TGTGCCAGCAGTTTCCAGGGAACGGGCTATGGCTACACCTTC
cdr3_aa: CASSFQGTGYGYTF

d_call: TRBD1
clone_size: .
v_call: TRBV5-4
j_call: TRBJ2-3
cdr3_nt: TGTGCCAGCAGCTTGGACAGGGGATACACAGATACGCAGTATTTT
cdr3_aa: CASSLDRGYTDTQYF